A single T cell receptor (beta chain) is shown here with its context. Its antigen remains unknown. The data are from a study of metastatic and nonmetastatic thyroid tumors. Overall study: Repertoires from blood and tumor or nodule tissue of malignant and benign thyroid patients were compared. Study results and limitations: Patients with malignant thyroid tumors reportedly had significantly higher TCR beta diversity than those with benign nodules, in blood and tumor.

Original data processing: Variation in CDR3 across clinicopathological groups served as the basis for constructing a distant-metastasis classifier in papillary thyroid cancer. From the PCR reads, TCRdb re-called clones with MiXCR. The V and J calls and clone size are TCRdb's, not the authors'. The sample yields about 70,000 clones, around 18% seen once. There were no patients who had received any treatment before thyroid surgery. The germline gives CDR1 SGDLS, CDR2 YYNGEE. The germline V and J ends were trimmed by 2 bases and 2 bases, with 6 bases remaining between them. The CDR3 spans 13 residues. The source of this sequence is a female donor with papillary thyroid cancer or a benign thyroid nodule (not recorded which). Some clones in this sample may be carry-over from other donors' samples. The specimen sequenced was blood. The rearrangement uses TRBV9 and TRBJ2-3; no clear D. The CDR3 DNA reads TGTGCCAGCAGCGTGACCATCACAGATACGCAGTATTTT. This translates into CASSVTITDTQYF.